This entry lists 13 T cell receptor beta chains sequenced from one sample in a study of control samples from healthy donors and cancer patients. Method: immunoSEQ multiplex PCR; TCRdb's copy keeps in-frame clones and lacks some. The table has about 120,000 clones, about 95% seen once; the top ten hold about 3.5%. The material sequenced was blood. These receptors all come from a man aged 25-45 years in good health.

The rearrangement links TRBV2 to TRBJ2-1; the match to TRBD1 covers 12 bases. Germline V lookup: CDR1 SNHLY, CDR2 FYNNEI. Trimming at V came to 6 bases and at J to 7 bases, leaving 7 bases not matched to a gene. CDR3 length equals 15 residues. CDR3 loop: CASSAGTGGGNEQFF. CDR3 nucleotides: TGTGCCAGCAGCGCCGGGACAGGGGGCGGGAATGAGCAGTTCTTC.

The gene calls are TRBV28 and TRBJ2-7; D is unresolved. The CDR3 loop spans 17 amino acids. Germline V gene lookup returns CDR1 MDHEN and CDR2 SYDVKM. Trimming took off 3 bases at V and 1 base at J, with 19 bases between the two ends. As DNA, the CDR3 is TGTGCCAGCAGTTTTAGTTATGGGCCCATAAGGTCCTACGAGCAGTACTTC. It encodes CASSFSYGPIRSYEQYF.

The V gene is TRBV28, the J gene TRBJ2-4, with 8 positions matching TRBD1. The V and J ends lost 6 bases and 0 bases, in that order; junction bases with no gene match: 7. Germline loops: CDR1 MDHEN, CDR2 SYDVKM. The CDR3 is 16 residues long. Here the CDR3 reads CASSGQGAVAKNIQYF. In nucleotides, the CDR3 is TGTGCCAGCAGCGGGCAGGGGGCGGTAGCCAAAAACATTCAGTACTTC.

V gene TRBV21-1 combines with J gene TRBJ1-3; TRBD1 reflects the table's D call only, with no check against the DNA. TRBV21-1 is a pseudogene. The CDR3 has 17 residues. In DNA, the CDR3 is TGTGCCAGCAGCAAAGCCACAGGGGATGAGTCTGGAAACACCATATATTTT. Its protein product is CASSKATGDESGNTIYF.

The V and J genes are TRBV5-1 and TRBJ2-7; D may be TRBD1 (5 bases). The CDR3 totals 14 residues. The ends were cut back, 4 bases at V and 2 bases at J, with 13 bases in the middle. Per the germline V gene, CDR1 is SGHRS and CDR2 is YFSETQ. The CDR3: CASSETGRTYEQYF. As DNA, the CDR3 is TGCGCCAGCAGCGAAACAGGTAGGACCTACGAGCAGTACTTC.

V usage is TRBV30 and J usage is TRBJ2-7; 8 positions agree with TRBD1. Trimming removed 2 bases from V and 7 bases from J; junction bases left unmatched: 7. The V gene's germline CDR1 is GTSNPN and CDR2 SVGIG (reference sequence). The CDR3 loop spans 13 amino acids. DNA for the CDR3: TGTGCCTGGAGTTCCGACAGGGGACGGGAGCAGTACTTC. Protein: CAWSSDRGREQYF. The full variable domain, with the rest looked up from reference TRBV30 and TRBJ2-7, is SQTIHQWPATLVQPVGSPLSLECTVEGTSNPNLYWYRQAAGRGLQLLFYSVGIGQISSEVPQNLSASRPQDRQFILSSKKLLLSDSGFYLCAWSSDRGREQYFGPGTRLTVT.

CDR3 sequence reads: CASSPQGAFGYTF. DNA of the CDR3: TGTGCCAGCAGCCCGCAGGGGGCGTTTGGCTACACCTTC. The chain couples TRBV9 to TRBJ1-2; the match to TRBD1 covers 8 bases. With 4 bases clipped from V and 7 bases from J, the junction kept 6 bases outside the gene matches. Germline V CDR1 and CDR2: SGDLS, YYNGEE. The CDR3 runs 13 residues.

The V gene is TRBV12-3 or TRBV12-4, the J gene TRBJ1-1; weak D call: TRBD1 (5 bases). CDR3 size: 13 residues. Trimming took off 2 bases at V and 8 bases at J, with 12 bases between the two ends. The CDR3 DNA follows: TGTGCCAGCAGTTTACAGTCGCGGGGGGAAGCTTTCTTT. Its translation: CASSLQSRGEAFF.

The rearrangement uses TRBV28 and TRBJ1-1, with 8 bases fitting TRBD1. V lost 7 bases to trimming and J lost 4 bases; unmatched junction nucleotides: 5. CDR1 and CDR2 (germline): MDHEN, SYDVKM. The CDR3 length is 13 residues. The CDR3 reads CASTNRGATEAFF. CDR3 sequence (DNA): TGTGCCAGCACCAACAGGGGGGCCACTGAAGCTTTCTTT.

DNA for the CDR3: TGTGCCAGCAGCCCCGGGCGGGCAGCTAATGAAAAACTGTTTTTT. Residues: CASSPGRAANEKLFF. The chain uses TRBV6-6 and TRBJ1-4; unclear D gene. The CDR3 is 15 residues long. Germline CDR1 reads MNHNY; CDR2 reads SVGAGI (reference sequence). The V and J ends lost 6 bases and 3 bases respectively, with 14 bases between them.

V usage is TRBV5-6 and J usage is TRBJ2-7, with a weak D call TRBD2 (7 bases). Germline V gene data show CDR1 as SGHDT and CDR2 as YYEEEE. The CDR3 contains 16 residues. V lost 4 bases to trimming and J lost 3 bases, with 20 bases between them. CDR3 sequence (DNA): TGTGCCAGCAGCCTCGAAAGGGGGGGCAGTGGCTACGAGCAGTACTTC. Protein product: CASSLERGGSGYEQYF.

This chain links TRBV3-1 (or the pseudogene TRBV3-2) with TRBJ2-6; D gene uncertain. Trimming left V 3 bases short and J 2 bases short, with 20 bases between. CDR1 and CDR2 from the germline V gene are LGHDT and YNNKEL (reference sequence). CDR3 length: 19 amino acids. CDR3 in amino acids: CASSHLHSKAYTGANVLTF. CDR3 DNA: TGTGCCAGCAGCCACCTCCATTCCAAGGCCTATACTGGGGCCAACGTCCTGACTTTC.

V is TRBV7-8 and J is TRBJ2-5, with D possibly TRBD2 on 6 matching bases. V lost 5 bases, J lost 2 bases, and 21 bases lay in between. The CDR3 is 17 residues long. Germline CDR1 reads SGHVS; CDR2 reads FQNEAQ. CDR3 in amino acids: CASSLKRGGGLQETQYF. The CDR3 coding sequence is TGTGCCAGCAGCCTAAAAAGGGGTGGGGGGTTACAAGAGACCCAGTACTTC.